This TCR beta chain appears in the sequencing data of a study of cytomegalovirus exposure and HLA in healthy donors. Study context: Out of 300 to 500 genotyped donors, about 80% belonged to the Caucasian-associated ancestry cluster. Study-wide results and caveats: A later analysis showed TCR association rates differing by HLA locus, peaking at DRB1 and lowest at HLA-C. Sequencing likely caused a cluster of highly shared sequence variants. A few chains linked to CMV were shown in vitro to be specific for CMV antigens.

This clone was found a few times. Its specificity is not known. PCR employed 60 Vbeta and 13 Jbeta primers. Clones were sequenced by immunoSEQ multiplex PCR, and TCRdb holds only the in-frame ones, with some missing. In the table there are 100,000 or so clones, 12% to 15% of which are singletons. The TCR sequence derives from a female donor in good health and CMV-seronegative. Sequencing input: PBMCs.

CDR3 nucleotide sequence: TGTGCCAGCAGCTTCTTGACAGAGAAGTACACCGGGGAGCTGTTTTTT. It codes for CASSFLTEKYTGELFF. The V gene is TRBV5-7, the J gene TRBJ2-2; maybe TRBD1 (5 bases). TRBV5-7 is marked as an open reading frame, function uncertain. Trimming took 2 bases from V and 3 from J, leaving 14 bases between them. The CDR3 length is 16 residues.